In its sample, the clone carrying this TCR beta chain was seen once. The data were taken from a study of control samples from healthy donors and cancer patients. Method: immunoSEQ multiplex PCR; TCRdb's copy keeps in-frame clones and lacks some. This sample has roughly 98,000 clones, with around 82% found just once. The sequenced material came from blood. This TCR was recovered from a woman aged 55-70 years in good health.

CDR3 loop: CASSYFRTGGLEKLFF. The CDR3 DNA sequence: TGTGCCAGCAGTTACTTCCGGACAGGGGGACTGGAAAAACTGTTTTTT. The rearrangement links TRBV6-5 to TRBJ1-4; 10 bases match TRBD1. Germline CDR1 MNHEY, CDR2 SVGAGI. V shed 1 base, J shed 8 bases, and the junction held 7 bases outside the gene matches. The CDR3 runs to 16 residues.